This T cell receptor (beta chain) is drawn from a study of blood T cell repertoires in COVID-19. For the study at large: Sites across the United States, Italy and Spain contributed samples from acute and convalescent COVID-19. T cells, B-cell-depleted T cells, or PBMCs provided the cDNA or gDNA that served as material.

CDR3 length equals 16 residues. Germline loops: CDR1 SGHNT, CDR2 YYREEE (reference sequence). V was trimmed by 4 bases and J by 0 bases, leaving 14 bases between them. In the study's own analysis: Amplifying reference gene primers gave estimates of nucleated cell counts. Clones were sequenced by immunoSEQ multiplex PCR, and TCRdb holds only the in-frame ones, with some missing. D and trimming were read from the DNA, whereas the V and J calls and clone size are those reported in that table. The sample lists approximately 260,000 clones; over 75% were seen once. The material sequenced was peripheral blood. The V gene is TRBV5-4, the J gene TRBJ1-3, with D perhaps matching TRBD1 (5 bases). The TCR was taken from a human donor in a cohort sampled during active COVID-19. The CDR3 is CASSPQQVNSGNTIYF. The CDR3 region has the DNA TGTGCCAGCAGCCCCCAACAGGTGAACTCTGGAAACACCATATATTTT.